The clone carrying this T cell receptor (beta chain) was found a few times. Its target is unknown. Reverse transcription of extracted RNA yielded cDNA, which provided the sequencing template. TCRdb's copy holds only in-frame clones and misses some; the assay was immunoSEQ multiplex PCR. This sample has 100,000 to 130,000 clones, with over 55% found just once. The data stem from a study of CD8+ T cells in alopecia areata. The CDR3 totals 14 residues. The ends lost 7 bases at V and 8 bases at J; junction bases unmatched: 5. Germline V gene data show CDR1 as MNHEY and CDR2 as SMNVEV (reference sequence). Study results and limitations: In lesional scalp, particularly from alopecia totalis/universalis, clonality was higher than in normal scalp. Besides other cells, scalp samples also yield sequences of resident alphabeta T cells from normal skin.

Sequencing was done on a sample of NKG2D-low CD8+ T cells sorted from blood. The chain has TRBV27 and TRBJ2-1, with 13 positions matching TRBD2. The sequence came from a human donor with alopecia areata. CDR3 DNA sequence: TGTGCCAGCACGTCACTAGCGGGAGGGTATGAGCAGTTCTTC. Protein: CASTSLAGGYEQFF.